A selection of T cell receptor beta chains follows, all from one sample in a study of cytomegalovirus exposure and HLA in healthy donors. Sequenced by immunoSEQ multiplex PCR; TCRdb stores in-frame clones only, minus some. Here the sample spans 150,000 to 170,000 clones, roughly 83% being singletons. The source material was PBMCs. The receptors were sampled from a young man in good health and CMV-seropositive. Both conserved end residues are part of each CDR3. The D gene is left open where the match is weak. Part of the rows lack a size; the others show once, few, many or a class for expanded clones.

size	V	D	J	CDR3	DNA
.	TRBV18	.	TRBJ2-2	CASSPVRGELFF	TGTGCCAGCTCCCCCGTCCGCGGGGAGCTGTTTTTT
.	TRBV5-4	TRBD2	TRBJ2-2	CASSFISGRNTGELFF	TGTGCCAGCAGCTTTATTAGCGGGAGAAACACCGGGGAGCTGTTTTTT
.	TRBV27	.	TRBJ1-2	CASRLMAGAEGGYTF	TGTGCCAGCAGGCTTATGGCGGGGGCCGAGGGAGGCTACACCTTC
.	TRBV5-4	.	TRBJ1-5	CASSFGGNQPQHF	TGTGCCAGCAGCTTCGGGGGCAATCAGCCCCAGCATTTT
.	TRBV27	.	TRBJ2-7	CASWAGPYEQYF	TGTGCCAGCTGGGCGGGACCCTACGAGCAGTACTTC
.	TRBV2	TRBD2	TRBJ2-5	CASSFLLAGGEETQYF	TGTGCCAGCAGTTTTCTACTAGCGGGAGGAGAAGAGACCCAGTACTTC
.	TRBV9	.	TRBJ1-6	CASSVDPGQINSPLHF	TGTGCCAGCAGCGTAGATCCTGGACAGATTAATTCACCCCTCCACTTT
.	TRBV28	.	TRBJ2-1	CASSLENEQFF	TGTGCCAGCAGTTTAGAGAATGAGCAGTTCTTC
.	TRBV4-1	TRBD1	TRBJ1-3	CASSQAAWAGGGGNTIYF	TGCGCCAGCAGCCAAGCGGCATGGGCAGGGGGCGGTGGAAACACCATATATTTT
few	TRBV21-1	.	TRBJ1-6	CASSKLRDRGHYNSPLHF	TGTGCCAGCAGCAAATTAAGGGACAGGGGTCACTATAATTCACCCCTCCACTTT
.	TRBV5-5	.	TRBJ2-3	CASSLAPTSADTQYF	TGTGCCAGCAGCTTGGCCCCAACTTCGGCAGATACGCAGTATTTT
few	TRBV6-1	TRBD2	TRBJ2-5	CASSGTSGGAETQYF	TGTGCCAGCAGTGGGACTAGCGGGGGGGCCGAGACCCAGTACTTC
.	TRBV19	TRBD1	TRBJ1-1	CASTQARGHEAFF	TGTGCCAGTACCCAGGCTAGGGGGCACGAAGCTTTCTTT
.	TRBV10-3	.	TRBJ1-5	CAISATTNQPQHF	TGTGCCATCAGTGCTACCACCAATCAGCCCCAGCATTTT
.	TRBV29-1	TRBD1	TRBJ2-6	CSVRQGSGANVLTF	TGCAGCGTCCGACAGGGCTCTGGGGCCAACGTCCTGACTTTC
.	TRBV5-1	TRBD2	TRBJ2-1	CASSLGREGDEQFF	TGCGCCAGCAGCTTGGGGCGGGAGGGCGATGAGCAGTTCTTC
.	TRBV27	TRBD2	TRBJ2-7	CASSLLGGSPHMNEQYF	TGTGCCAGCAGTTTATTGGGGGGGAGCCCCCATATGAACGAGCAGTACTTC
.	TRBV28	.	TRBJ2-7	CASSSEGYFGEQYF	TGTGCCAGCAGTTCAGAGGGTTATTTTGGCGAGCAGTACTTC
.	TRBV30	.	TRBJ1-1	CAWKGDTEAFF	TGTGCCTGGAAAGGGGACACTGAAGCTTTCTTT
.	TRBV10-3	TRBD2	TRBJ2-2	CAISVTLAGGSGELFF	TGTGCCATCAGTGTGACGCTAGCGGGGGGTAGCGGGGAGCTGTTTTTT